Listed here is a single TCR beta chain. The sample belongs to a study of T cells in localized non-small cell lung cancer. V lost 3 bases and J lost 1, with 10 bases in between. The CDR3 runs 15 residues. The germline gives CDR1 LNHDA, CDR2 SQIVND (reference sequence). Sequencing used immunoSEQ multiplex PCR; TCRdb keeps in-frame clones, though not all of them. The profile shows some 39,000 clones, 79% of them singletons. The gene calls are TRBV19 and TRBJ1-5; D gene unclear. The sequence was obtained from a woman between 35 and 75 years old with stage II squamous cell lung carcinoma. The sample here was PBMCs, taken before any cancer treatment. This chain's CDR3 is CASSIGQASNQPQHF. The CDR3 nucleotides are TGTGCCAGTAGTATTGGCCAGGCAAGCAATCAGCCCCAGCATTTT.